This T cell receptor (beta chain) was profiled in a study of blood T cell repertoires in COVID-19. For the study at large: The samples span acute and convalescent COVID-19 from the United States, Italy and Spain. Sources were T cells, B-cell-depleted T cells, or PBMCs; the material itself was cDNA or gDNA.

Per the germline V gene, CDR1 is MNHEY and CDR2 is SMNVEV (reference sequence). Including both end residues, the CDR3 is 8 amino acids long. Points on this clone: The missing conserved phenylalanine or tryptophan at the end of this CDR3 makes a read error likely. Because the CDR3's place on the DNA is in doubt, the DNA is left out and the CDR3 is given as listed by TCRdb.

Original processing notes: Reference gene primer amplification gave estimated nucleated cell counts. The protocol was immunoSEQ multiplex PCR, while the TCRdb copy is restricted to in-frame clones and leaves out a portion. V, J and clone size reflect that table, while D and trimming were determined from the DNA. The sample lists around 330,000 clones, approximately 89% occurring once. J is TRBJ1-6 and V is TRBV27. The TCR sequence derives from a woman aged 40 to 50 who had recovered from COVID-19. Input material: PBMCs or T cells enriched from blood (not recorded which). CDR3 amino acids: CASWRPSD.